This entry is about one T cell receptor (beta chain). The protocol was immunoSEQ multiplex PCR, while the TCRdb copy is restricted to in-frame clones and leaves out a portion. The sample lists around 100,000 clones, more than 85% occurring once. The sample comes from a study of T cell changes during pregnancy in multiple sclerosis. Germline V CDR1 and CDR2: MNHEY, SVGAGI. V was clipped by 0 bases and J by 6 bases, with 8 bases between them. There are 14 residues in the CDR3. The chain joins TRBV6-5 to TRBJ2-2; D perhaps matches TRBD2 (5 bases). The source of this sequence is a female donor with multiple sclerosis, enrolled in a pregnancy study. Sequenced here: peripheral blood, sampled in the third trimester of pregnancy. CDR3 nucleotides: TGTGCCAGCAGTTACTCCTACGGGGCCGGGGAGCTGTTTTTT. Amino acid sequence: CASSYSYGAGELFF.